This paragraph covers one T cell receptor (beta chain) sequence. Germline V gives CDR1 SNHLY, CDR2 FYNNEI. V gave up 4 bases and J gave up 6 bases; unmatched junction bases: 3. The CDR3 has 13 residues. This sample is part of a study of shared clonotypes between healthy human individuals. Data came from immunoSEQ multiplex PCR; TCRdb stores just in-frame clones and leaves some out. The repertoire holds over a million clones, with approximately 78% as singletons. The sequence was obtained from a man in his late teens or twenties in good health. Some clones in this sample may be carry-over from other donors' samples. This chain joins TRBV2 and TRBJ2-1; the match to TRBD1 covers 7 bases. Sequencing was carried out using memory CD4+ T cells from PBMCs. Stated subset: CD45RA-negative fraction. CDR3 protein: CASSVGQINEQFF. Written as DNA, the CDR3 is TGTGCCAGCAGTGTGGGACAGATCAATGAGCAGTTCTTC.